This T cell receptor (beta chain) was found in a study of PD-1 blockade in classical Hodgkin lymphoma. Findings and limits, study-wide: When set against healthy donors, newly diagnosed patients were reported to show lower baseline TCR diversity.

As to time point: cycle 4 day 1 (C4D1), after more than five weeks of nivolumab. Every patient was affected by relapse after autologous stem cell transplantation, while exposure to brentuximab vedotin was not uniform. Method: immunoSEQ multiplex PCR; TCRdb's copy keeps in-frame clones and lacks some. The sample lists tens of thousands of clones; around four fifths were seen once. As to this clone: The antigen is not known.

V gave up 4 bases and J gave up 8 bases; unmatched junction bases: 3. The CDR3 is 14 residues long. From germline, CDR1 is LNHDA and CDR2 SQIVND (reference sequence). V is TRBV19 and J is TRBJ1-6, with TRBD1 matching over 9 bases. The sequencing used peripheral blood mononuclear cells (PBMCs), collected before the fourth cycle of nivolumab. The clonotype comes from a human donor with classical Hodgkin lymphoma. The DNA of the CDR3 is TGTGCCAGTAGTAAGGACAGGGGATATTCACCCCTCCACTTT. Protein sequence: CASSKDRGYSPLHF.